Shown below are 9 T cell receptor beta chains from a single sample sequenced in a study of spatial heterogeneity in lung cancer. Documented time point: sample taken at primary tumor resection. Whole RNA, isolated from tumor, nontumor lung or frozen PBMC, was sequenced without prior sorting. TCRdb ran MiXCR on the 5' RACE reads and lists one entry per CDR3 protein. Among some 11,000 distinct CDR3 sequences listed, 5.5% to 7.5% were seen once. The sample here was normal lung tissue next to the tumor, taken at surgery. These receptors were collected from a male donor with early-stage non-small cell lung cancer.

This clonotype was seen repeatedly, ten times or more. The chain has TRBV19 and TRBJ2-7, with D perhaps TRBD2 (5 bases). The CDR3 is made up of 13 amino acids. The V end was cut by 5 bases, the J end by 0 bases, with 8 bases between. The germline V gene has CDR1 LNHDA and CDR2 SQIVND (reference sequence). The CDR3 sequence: CASSRGSSYEQYF. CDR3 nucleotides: TGTGCCAGTAGTCGGGGAAGCTCCTACGAGCAGTACTTC.

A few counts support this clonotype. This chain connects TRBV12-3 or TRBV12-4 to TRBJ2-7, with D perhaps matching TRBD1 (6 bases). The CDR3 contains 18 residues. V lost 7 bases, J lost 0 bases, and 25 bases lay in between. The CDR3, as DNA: TGTGCCAGCACGGGGAGCGCCAGGGGTTTGGGATTCTCCTACGAGCAGTACTTC. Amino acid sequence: CASTGSARGLGFSYEQYF.

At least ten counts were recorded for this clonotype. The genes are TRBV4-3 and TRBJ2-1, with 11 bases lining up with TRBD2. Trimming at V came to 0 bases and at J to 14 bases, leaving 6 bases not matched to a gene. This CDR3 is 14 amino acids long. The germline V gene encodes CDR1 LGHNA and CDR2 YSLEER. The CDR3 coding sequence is TGCGCCAGCAGCCAAGATTCTAGCGGGAGGAAGGAGTTCTTC. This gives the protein CASSQDSSGRKEFF.

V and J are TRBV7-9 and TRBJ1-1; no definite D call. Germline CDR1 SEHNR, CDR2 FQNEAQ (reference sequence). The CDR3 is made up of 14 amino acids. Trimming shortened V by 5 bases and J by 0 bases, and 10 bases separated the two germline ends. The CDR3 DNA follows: TGTGCCAGCAGCGCGCCCAGTCTGAACACTGAAGCTTTCTTT. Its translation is CASSAPSLNTEAFF.

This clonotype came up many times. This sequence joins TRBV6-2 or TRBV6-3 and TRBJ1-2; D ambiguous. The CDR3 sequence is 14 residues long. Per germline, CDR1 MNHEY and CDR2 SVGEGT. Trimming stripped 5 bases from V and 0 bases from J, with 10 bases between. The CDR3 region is CASSGRDSNYGYTF. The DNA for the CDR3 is TGTGCCAGCAGTGGGAGAGACTCTAACTATGGCTACACCTTC.

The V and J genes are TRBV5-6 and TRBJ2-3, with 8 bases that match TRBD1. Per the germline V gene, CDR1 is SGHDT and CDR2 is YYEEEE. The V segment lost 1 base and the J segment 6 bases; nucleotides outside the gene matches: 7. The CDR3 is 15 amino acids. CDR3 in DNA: TGTGCCAGCAGCTTGTGGCAGGGGGCGCAGGATACGCAGTATTTT. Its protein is CASSLWQGAQDTQYF.

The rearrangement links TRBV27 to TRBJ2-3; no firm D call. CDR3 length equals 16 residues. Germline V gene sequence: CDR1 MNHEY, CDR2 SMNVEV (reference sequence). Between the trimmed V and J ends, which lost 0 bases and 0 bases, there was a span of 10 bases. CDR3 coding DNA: TGTGCCAGCAGTTTATCGAGGCCTTCGAGCACAGATACGCAGTATTTT. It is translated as CASSLSRPSSTDTQYF.

CDR3 nucleotide sequence: TGCGCCAGCAGCCAATTACCCGGGGCGAGCAATGAGCAGTTCTTC. Translation: CASSQLPGASNEQFF. The chain employs TRBV4-1 and TRBJ2-1; perhaps D is TRBD1 or TRBD2 (5 bases each). The germline CDR1 and CDR2 sequences are MGHRA and YSYEKL. Trimming took off 2 bases at V and 6 bases at J, with 14 bases between the two ends. The CDR3 extends over 15 amino acids.

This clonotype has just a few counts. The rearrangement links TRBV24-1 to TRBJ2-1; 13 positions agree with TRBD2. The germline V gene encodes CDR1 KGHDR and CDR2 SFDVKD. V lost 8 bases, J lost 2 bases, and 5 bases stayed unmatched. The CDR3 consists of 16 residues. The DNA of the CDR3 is TGTGCCACCAACGCGGGACTAGCGGGACCCTACAATGAGCAGTTCTTC. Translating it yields CATNAGLAGPYNEQFF.